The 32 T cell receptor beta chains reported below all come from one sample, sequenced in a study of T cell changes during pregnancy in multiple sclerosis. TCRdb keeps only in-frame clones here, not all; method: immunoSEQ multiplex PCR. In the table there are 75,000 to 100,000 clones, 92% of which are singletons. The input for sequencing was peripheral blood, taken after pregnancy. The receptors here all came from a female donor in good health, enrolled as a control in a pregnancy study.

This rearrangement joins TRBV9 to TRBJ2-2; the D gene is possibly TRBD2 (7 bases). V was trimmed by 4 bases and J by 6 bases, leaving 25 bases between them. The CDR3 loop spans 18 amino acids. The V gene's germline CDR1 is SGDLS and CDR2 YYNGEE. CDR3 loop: CASSPGASGSRRAGELFF. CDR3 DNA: TGTGCCAGCAGCCCGGGGGCTAGCGGAAGTCGTAGGGCCGGGGAGCTGTTTTTT.

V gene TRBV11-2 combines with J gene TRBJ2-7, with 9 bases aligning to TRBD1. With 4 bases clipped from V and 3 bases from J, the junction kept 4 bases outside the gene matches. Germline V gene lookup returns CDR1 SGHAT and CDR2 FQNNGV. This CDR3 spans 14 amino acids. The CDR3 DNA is TGTGCCAGCAGCTCCCCGGGACAGGGCTACGAGCAGTACTTC. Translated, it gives CASSSPGQGYEQYF. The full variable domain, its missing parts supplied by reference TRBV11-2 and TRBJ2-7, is EAGVAQSPRYKIIEKRQSVAFWCNPISGHATLYWYQQILGQGPKLLIQFQNNGVVDDSQLPKDRFSAERLKGVDSTLKIQPAKLEDSAVYLCASSSPGQGYEQYFGPGTRLTVT.

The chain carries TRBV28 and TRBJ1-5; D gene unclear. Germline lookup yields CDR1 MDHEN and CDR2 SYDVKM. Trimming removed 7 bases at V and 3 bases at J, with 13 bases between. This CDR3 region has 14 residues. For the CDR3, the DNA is TGTGCCAGCACCTACTTAGCGGCCAATCAGCCCCAGCATTTT. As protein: CASTYLAANQPQHF.

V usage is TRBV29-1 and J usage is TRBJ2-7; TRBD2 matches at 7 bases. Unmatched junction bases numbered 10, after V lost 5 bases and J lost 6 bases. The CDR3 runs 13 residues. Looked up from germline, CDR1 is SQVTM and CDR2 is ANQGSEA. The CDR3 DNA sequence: TGCAGCGTTCTGGGGGGGGGTCTTAGCGAGCAGTACTTC. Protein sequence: CSVLGGGLSEQYF.

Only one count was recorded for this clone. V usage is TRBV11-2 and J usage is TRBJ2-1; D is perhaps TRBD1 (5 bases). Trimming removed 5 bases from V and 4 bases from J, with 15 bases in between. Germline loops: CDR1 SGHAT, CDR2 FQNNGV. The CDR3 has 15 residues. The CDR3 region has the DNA TGTGCCAGCAGCCCCGACAGACCTACTTACAATGAGCAGTTCTTC. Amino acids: CASSPDRPTYNEQFF.

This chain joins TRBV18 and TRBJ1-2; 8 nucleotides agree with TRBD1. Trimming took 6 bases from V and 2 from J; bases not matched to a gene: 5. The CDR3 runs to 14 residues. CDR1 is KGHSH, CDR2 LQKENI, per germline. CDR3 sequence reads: CASSLGQGNYGYTF. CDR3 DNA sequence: TGTGCCAGCTCTCTTGGACAGGGCAACTATGGCTACACCTTC.

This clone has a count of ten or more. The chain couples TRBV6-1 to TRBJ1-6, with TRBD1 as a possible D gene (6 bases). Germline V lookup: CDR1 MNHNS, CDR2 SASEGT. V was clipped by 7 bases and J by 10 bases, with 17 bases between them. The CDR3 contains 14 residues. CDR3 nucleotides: TGTGCCAGCACTATGGAGACAGGCCCCTCACCCCTCCACTTT. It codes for CASTMETGPSPLHF.

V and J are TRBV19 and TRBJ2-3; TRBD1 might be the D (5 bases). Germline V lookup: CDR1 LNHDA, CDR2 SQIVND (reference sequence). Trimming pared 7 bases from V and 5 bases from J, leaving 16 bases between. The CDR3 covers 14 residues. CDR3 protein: CASNVQDPGDTQYF. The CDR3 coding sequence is TGTGCCAGTAATGTACAGGATCCAGGAGATACGCAGTATTTT.

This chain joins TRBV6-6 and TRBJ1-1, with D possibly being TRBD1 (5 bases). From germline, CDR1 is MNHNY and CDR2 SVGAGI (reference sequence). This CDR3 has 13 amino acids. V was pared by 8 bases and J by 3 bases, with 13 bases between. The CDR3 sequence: CASGGNVDTEAFF. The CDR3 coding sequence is TGTGCCAGCGGGGGGAATGTTGACACTGAAGCTTTCTTT.

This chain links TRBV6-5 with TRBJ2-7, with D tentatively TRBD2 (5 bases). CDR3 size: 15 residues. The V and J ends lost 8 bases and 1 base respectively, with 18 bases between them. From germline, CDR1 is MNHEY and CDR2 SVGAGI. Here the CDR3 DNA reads TGTGCCAGCCGGGAAGGGCAGGCACCATCCTACGAGCAGTACTTC. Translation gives CASREGQAPSYEQYF.

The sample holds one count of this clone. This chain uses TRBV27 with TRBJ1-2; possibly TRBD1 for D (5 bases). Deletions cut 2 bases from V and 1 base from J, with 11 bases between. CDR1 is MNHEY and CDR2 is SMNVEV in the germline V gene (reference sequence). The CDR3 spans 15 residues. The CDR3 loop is CASSLGAGLNYGYTF. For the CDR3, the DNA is TGTGCCAGCAGTTTAGGGGCAGGGCTTAACTATGGCTACACCTTC.

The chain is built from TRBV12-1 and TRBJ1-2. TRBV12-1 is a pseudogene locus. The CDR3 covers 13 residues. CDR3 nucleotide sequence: TGTGCCAGCAGCCAGCGGGTTAACTATGGCTACACCTTC. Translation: CASSQRVNYGYTF.

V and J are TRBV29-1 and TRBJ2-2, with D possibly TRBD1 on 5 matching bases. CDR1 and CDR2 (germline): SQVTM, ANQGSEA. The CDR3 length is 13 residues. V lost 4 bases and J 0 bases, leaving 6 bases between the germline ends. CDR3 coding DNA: TGCAGCGTTGCCAGGGCGAACACCGGGGAGCTGTTTTTT. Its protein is CSVARANTGELFF.

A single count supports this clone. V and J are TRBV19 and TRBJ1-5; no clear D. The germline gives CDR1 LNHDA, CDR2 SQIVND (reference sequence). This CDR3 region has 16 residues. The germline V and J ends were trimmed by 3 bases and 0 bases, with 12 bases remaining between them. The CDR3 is CASSISRINSNQPQHF. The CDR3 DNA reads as TGTGCCAGTAGTATTTCGCGGATTAATAGCAATCAGCCCCAGCATTTT.

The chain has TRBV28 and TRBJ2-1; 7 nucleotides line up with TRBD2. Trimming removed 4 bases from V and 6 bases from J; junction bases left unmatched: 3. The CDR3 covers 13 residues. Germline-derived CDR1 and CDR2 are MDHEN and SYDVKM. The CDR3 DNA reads TGTGCCAGCAGTTCCGGGAGGACCAATGAGCAGTTCTTC. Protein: CASSSGRTNEQFF.

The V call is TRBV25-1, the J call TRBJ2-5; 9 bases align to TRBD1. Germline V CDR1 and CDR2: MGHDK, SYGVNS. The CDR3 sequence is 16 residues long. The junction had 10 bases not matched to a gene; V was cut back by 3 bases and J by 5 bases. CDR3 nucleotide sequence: TGTGCCAGCAGTGACCCCGGGACAGGGCATGTGGAGACCCAGTACTTC. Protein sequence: CASSDPGTGHVETQYF.

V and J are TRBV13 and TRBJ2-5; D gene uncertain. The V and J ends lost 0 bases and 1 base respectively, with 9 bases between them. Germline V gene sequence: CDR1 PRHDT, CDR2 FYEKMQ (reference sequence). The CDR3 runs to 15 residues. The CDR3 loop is CASSLGGQGQETQYF. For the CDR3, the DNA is TGTGCCAGCAGCTTAGGGGGCCAAGGCCAAGAGACCCAGTACTTC.

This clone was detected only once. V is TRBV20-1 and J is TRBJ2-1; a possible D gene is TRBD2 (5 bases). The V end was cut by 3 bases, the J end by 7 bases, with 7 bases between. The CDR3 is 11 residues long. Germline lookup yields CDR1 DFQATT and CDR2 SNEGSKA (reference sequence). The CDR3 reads CSASPGNEQFF. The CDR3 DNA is TGCAGTGCTAGTCCGGGGAATGAGCAGTTCTTC.

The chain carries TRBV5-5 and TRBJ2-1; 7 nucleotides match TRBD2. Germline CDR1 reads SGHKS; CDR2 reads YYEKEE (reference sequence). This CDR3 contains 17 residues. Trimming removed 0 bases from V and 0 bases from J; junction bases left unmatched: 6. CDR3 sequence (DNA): TGTGCCAGCAGCTTGGGAGTGGGGGGGAGCTCCTACAATGAGCAGTTCTTC. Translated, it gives CASSLGVGGSSYNEQFF.

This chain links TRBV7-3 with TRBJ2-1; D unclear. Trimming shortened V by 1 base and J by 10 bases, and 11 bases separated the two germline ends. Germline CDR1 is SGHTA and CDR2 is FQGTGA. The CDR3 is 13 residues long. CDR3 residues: CASSLNAAGEQFF. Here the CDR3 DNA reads TGTGCCAGCAGCTTAAATGCGGCTGGAGAGCAGTTCTTC.

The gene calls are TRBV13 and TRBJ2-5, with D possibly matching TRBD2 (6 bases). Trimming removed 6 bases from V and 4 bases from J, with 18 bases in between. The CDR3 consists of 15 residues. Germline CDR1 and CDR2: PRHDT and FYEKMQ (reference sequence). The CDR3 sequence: CASSRRDFNRETQYF. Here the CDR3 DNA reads TGTGCCAGCAGTCGCCGGGACTTCAACCGAGAGACCCAGTACTTC.

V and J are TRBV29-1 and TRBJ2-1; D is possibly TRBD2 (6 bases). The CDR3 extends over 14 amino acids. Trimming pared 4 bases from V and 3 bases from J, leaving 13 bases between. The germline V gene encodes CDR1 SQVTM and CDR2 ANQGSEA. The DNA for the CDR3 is TGCAGCGTTGCGCGTGGCGGGGACTACAATGAGCAGTTCTTC. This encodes CSVARGGDYNEQFF.

The DNA of the CDR3 is TGTGCCAGCAGCGCCGACAGGGGCGCGGGTGAGCAGTTCTTC. This sequence encodes CASSADRGAGEQFF. The gene calls are TRBV6-5 and TRBJ2-1, with TRBD1 matching over 8 bases. Germline CDR1 reads MNHEY; CDR2 reads SVGAGI. Losses at the gene ends were 6 bases for V and 9 bases for J; bases not matched to a gene: 10. This CDR3 comprises 14 residues.

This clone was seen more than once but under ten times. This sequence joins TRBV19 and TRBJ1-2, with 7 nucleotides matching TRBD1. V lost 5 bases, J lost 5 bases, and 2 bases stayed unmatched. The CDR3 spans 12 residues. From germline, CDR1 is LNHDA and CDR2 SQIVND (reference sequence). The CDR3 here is CASSPGGYGYTF. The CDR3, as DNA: TGTGCCAGTAGTCCAGGGGGGTATGGCTACACCTTC.

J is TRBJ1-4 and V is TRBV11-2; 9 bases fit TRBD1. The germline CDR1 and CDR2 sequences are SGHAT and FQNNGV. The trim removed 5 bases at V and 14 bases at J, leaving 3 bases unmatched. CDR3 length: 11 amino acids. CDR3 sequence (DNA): TGTGCCAGCAGCCGCGGACAGGGGCTGTTTTTT. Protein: CASSRGQGLFF. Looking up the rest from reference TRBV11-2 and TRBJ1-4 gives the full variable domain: EAGVAQSPRYKIIEKRQSVAFWCNPISGHATLYWYQQILGQGPKLLIQFQNNGVVDDSQLPKDRFSAERLKGVDSTLKIQPAKLEDSAVYLCASSRGQGLFFGSGTQLSVL.

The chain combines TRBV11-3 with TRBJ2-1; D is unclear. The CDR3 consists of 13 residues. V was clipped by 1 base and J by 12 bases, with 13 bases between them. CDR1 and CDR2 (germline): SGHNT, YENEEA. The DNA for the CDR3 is TGTGCCAGCAGCTTAGGCGTCGAATTTTCGCAGTTCTTC. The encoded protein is CASSLGVEFSQFF.

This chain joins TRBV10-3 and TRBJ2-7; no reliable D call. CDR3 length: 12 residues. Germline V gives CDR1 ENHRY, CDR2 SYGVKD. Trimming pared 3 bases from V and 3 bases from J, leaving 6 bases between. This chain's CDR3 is CAISEQYYEQYF. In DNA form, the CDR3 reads TGTGCCATCAGTGAACAGTACTACGAGCAGTACTTC.

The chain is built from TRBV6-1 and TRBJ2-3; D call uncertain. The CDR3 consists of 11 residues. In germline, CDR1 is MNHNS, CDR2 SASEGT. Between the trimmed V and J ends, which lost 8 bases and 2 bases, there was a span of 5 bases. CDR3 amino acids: CASLFTDTQYF. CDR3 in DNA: TGTGCCAGCCTTTTCACAGATACGCAGTATTTT.

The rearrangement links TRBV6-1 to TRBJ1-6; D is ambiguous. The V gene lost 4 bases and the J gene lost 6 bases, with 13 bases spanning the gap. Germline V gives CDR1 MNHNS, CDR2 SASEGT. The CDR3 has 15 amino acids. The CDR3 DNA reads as TGTGCCAGCAGTGCCAGGAGGAGGGCTAATTCACCCCTCCACTTT. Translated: CASSARRRANSPLHF.

In DNA form, the CDR3 reads TGTGCCAGCAGCCATATTGACTGGAGGGATACGCAGTATTTT. Protein product: CASSHIDWRDTQYF. The gene calls are TRBV11-2 and TRBJ2-3; D perhaps matches TRBD2 (5 bases). The CDR3 sequence is 14 residues long. Germline-derived CDR1 and CDR2 are SGHAT and FQNNGV. Between the trimmed V and J ends, which lost 5 bases and 6 bases, there was a span of 15 bases.

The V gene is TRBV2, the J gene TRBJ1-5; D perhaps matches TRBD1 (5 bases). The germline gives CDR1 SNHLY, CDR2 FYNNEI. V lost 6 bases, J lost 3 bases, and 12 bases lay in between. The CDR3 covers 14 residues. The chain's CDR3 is CASSPGTTNQPQHF. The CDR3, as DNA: TGTGCCAGCAGCCCCGGGACTACCAATCAGCCCCAGCATTTT.

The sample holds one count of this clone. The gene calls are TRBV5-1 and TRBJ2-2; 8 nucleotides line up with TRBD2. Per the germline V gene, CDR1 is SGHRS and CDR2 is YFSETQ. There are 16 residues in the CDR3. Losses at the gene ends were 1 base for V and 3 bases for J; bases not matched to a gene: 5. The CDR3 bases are TGCGCCAGCAGCTTGTTTTCGGGAGGGGACACCGGGGAGCTGTTTTTT. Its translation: CASSLFSGGDTGELFF. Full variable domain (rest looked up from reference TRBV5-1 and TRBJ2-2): KAGVTQTPRYLIKTRGQQVTLSCSPISGHRSVSWYQQTPGQGLQFLFEYFSETQRNKGNFPGRFSGRQFSNSRSEMNVSTLELGDSALYLCASSLFSGGDTGELFFGEGSRLTVL.